At least ten counts were recorded for the clone carrying this T cell receptor beta chain. Antigen specificity is unknown. This specimen comes from a study of neurological immune-mediated disorders. General study points: Private repertoires in all groups were suggested by the finding that expanded clones across subjects shared no CDR3 amino acid sequences.

V shed 1 base and J shed 5 bases, with 5 bases lying between them. This CDR3 contains 12 residues. CD4+ or CD8+ T cells at a count of some 1 million served as input for the sorted libraries. Using its own MiXCR run on the 5' RACE reads, TCRdb lists one record per CDR3 protein. The table has 50,000 to 60,000 distinct CDR3 sequences, 4% seen once. Sequencing was carried out using CD4+ T cells from blood. This clonotype was obtained from a woman aged 40 to 55 with multiple sclerosis. The gene calls are TRBV12-3 or TRBV12-4 and TRBJ1-2; D is unresolved. CDR3 protein: CASSLDEYGYTF. CDR3 DNA sequence: TGTGCCAGCAGTTTAGACGAGTATGGCTACACCTTC.